The present T cell receptor beta chain was sequenced within a study of blood T cell repertoires in COVID-19. Some clones are missing from TCRdb's copy, which holds only in-frame ones; the method was immunoSEQ multiplex PCR. Of roughly 70,000 clones listed, about 88% are singletons. The CDR3 is 13 amino acids. CDR1 is SEHNR, CDR2 FQNEAQ, per germline (reference sequence). V was pared by 4 bases and J by 2 bases, with 9 bases between. This receptor was obtained from a man in his sixties or seventies with active COVID-19. The chain uses TRBV7-9 and TRBJ2-7; possible D gene TRBD1, 5 bases. Sequences were obtained from peripheral blood. The CDR3 sequence is CASSYGHPYEQYF. CDR3 nucleotide sequence: TGTGCCAGCAGCTACGGACACCCCTACGAGCAGTACTTC.